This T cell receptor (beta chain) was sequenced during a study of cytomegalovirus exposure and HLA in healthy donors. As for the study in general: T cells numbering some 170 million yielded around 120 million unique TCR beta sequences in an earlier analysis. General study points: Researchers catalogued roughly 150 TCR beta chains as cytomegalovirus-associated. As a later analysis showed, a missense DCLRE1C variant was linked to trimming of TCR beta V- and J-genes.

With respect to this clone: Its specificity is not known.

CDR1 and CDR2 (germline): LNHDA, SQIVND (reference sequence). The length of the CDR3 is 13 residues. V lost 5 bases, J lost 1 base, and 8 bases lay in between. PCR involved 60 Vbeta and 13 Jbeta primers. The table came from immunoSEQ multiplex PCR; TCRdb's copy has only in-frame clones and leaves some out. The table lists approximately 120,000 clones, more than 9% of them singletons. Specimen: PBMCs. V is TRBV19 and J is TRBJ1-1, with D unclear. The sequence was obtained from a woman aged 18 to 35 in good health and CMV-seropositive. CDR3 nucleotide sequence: TGTGCCAGTAGTCAGAAACGGAACACTGAAGCTTTCTTT. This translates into CASSQKRNTEAFF.